This TCR beta chain appears in the sequencing data of a study of blood T cell repertoires in COVID-19. Background on the study: The study drew acute and convalescent COVID-19 samples from the United States, Italy and Spain. T cells, B-cell-depleted T cells, or PBMCs provided the cDNA or gDNA that served as material.

In the authors' methods: Quantification of nucleated cells was approximated via reference gene primer amplification. Assay: immunoSEQ multiplex PCR; the TCRdb copy retains only in-frame clones and omits some. V and J calls and clone size are copied from that table; D and trimming were computed from the DNA. The top ten hold more than 15% of the sample, which has tens of thousands of clones, approximately 80% seen once. CDR1 and CDR2 (germline): MNHEY, SVGAGI. With 0 bases removed from V and 2 bases from J, the gap between germline ends came to 8 bases. The CDR3 consists of 16 residues. The TCR sequence derives from a woman in her sixties with acute or convalescent COVID-19. J is TRBJ2-6 and V is TRBV6-5, with D unresolved. Sequences were obtained from peripheral blood. The CDR3 sequence is CASSYSAETGANVLTF. CDR3 bases: TGTGCCAGCAGTTACTCGGCAGAAACTGGGGCCAACGTCCTGACTTTC.